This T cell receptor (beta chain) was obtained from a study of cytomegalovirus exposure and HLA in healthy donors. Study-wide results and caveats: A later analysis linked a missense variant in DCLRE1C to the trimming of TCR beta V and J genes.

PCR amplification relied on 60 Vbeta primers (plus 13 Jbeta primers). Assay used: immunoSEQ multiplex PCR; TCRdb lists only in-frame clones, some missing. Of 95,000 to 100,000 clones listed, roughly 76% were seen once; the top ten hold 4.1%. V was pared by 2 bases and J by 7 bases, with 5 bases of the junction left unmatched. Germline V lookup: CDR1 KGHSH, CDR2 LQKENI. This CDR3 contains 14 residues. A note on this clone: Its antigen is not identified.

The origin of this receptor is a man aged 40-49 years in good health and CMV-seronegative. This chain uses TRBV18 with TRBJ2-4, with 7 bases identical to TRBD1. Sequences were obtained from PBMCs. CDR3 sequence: CASSPRTGVNIQYF. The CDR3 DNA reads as TGTGCCAGCTCACCAAGAACAGGGGTGAACATTCAGTACTTC.